Listed below are T cell receptor beta chains from one sample, sequenced in a study of T cells in narcolepsy. The assay was immunoSEQ multiplex PCR, and TCRdb's table has in-frame clones only and misses some. The data contain about 40,000 clones, about 85% of them singletons. Sequenced: CD45RA- memory CD4+ T cells from PBMCs. These receptors were obtained from a human donor with narcolepsy. Both conserved end residues are part of each CDR3. The D gene is left open where the match is weak. Clone size is shown for a subset of rows, as once, few, many or a class of expanded clone.

J gene,V gene,clone size,D gene,CDR3 protein
TRBJ1-5,TRBV6-1,.,.,CASSEIQVGQPQHF
TRBJ1-2,TRBV7-9,once,TRBD1,CASSAGQVYGYTF
TRBJ2-3,TRBV28,.,.,CASSPDQFADTQYF
TRBJ1-6,TRBV6-5,.,TRBD1,CASRTGQVGGSPLHF
TRBJ2-7,TRBV7-2,.,.,CASSLASGGISYEQYF
TRBJ1-2,TRBV4-3,.,.,CASSQGLRFNYGYTF
TRBJ1-3,TRBV28,once,.,CASSPDLRSGNTIYF
TRBJ1-1,TRBV19,once,TRBD1,CASSFLQGATEAFF
TRBJ1-5,TRBV9,.,.,CASSVGTVNQPQHF
TRBJ1-6,TRBV10-3,.,.,CAISESGYNSPLHF
TRBJ1-5,TRBV7-2,.,.,CASSLGSPGQPQHF
TRBJ2-3,TRBV5-1,.,.,CASSLVSPGTQYF
TRBJ1-6,TRBV6-5,once,.,CASSSLNSPLHF
TRBJ1-4,TRBV4-1,.,.,CASSQQYYEKLFF
TRBJ2-1,TRBV7-2,.,.,CASSFGGNSYNEQFF
TRBJ2-3,TRBV7-6,.,.,CASSLTGLRTDTQYF
TRBJ1-2,TRBV10-3,.,.,CAIGLDSAYGYTF
TRBJ1-2,TRBV11-2,.,.,CASSLGGRGGYGYTF
TRBJ2-7,TRBV18,.,.,CASSPVGEYEQYF
TRBJ2-5,TRBV15,.,.,CATSRGQETQYF
TRBJ2-1,TRBV2,.,.,CASSYDFSSVNEQFF
TRBJ2-3,TRBV28,.,TRBD2,CASSLGPHIRAGTSGEYTQYF
TRBJ1-1,TRBV10-3,.,TRBD1,CAISDSGGAGKAFF
TRBJ2-3,TRBV6-4,.,.,CASSVTGADTDTQYF
TRBJ1-2,TRBV6-5,.,TRBD1,CASRDRGNYGYTF
TRBJ2-3,TRBV6-1,.,.,CASKQGHFTDTQYF
TRBJ1-5,TRBV19,.,.,CASSIAVEQPQHF
TRBJ1-6,TRBV7-5,.,.,CARSAPSTLSSPLHF
TRBJ1-1,TRBV7-2,once,.,CASSPGGNTEAFF
TRBJ2-7,TRBV9,once,TRBD1,CASSVATGTGAYEQYF
TRBJ2-2,TRBV7-7,.,.,CSTRRGANTGELFF
TRBJ1-2,TRBV4-1,.,TRBD1,CASSQVPRGRGYGYTF
TRBJ1-2,TRBV5-4,.,TRBD1,CASSLERGGGGYTF
TRBJ1-2,TRBV19,few,.,CASRNGGLSNGYTF
TRBJ2-7,TRBV6-1,few,.,CASSESVPVF
TRBJ2-7,TRBV30,.,.,CAWSTAARYEQYF
TRBJ2-7,TRBV10-2,.,TRBD1,CASQDRVIYEQYF
TRBJ1-6,TRBV15,once,.,CATSRDKRSGFSYNSPLHF
TRBJ1-2,TRBV5-1,.,.,CASSSDGSSRDGYTF
TRBJ1-6,TRBV18,.,TRBD1,CASSSGGQEGWALHF
TRBJ2-2,TRBV7-2,.,.,CASSRVTGELFF
TRBJ2-7,TRBV7-9,once,TRBD2,CASSLELAGAEQYF
TRBJ1-1,TRBV9,.,.,CASSVVTGREAFF
TRBJ2-3,TRBV28,once,.,CASSLGIERSSTDTQYF
TRBJ1-4,TRBV19,few,TRBD1,CASKGQGSEKLFF
TRBJ2-7,TRBV15,.,.,CATSRVYDEGSEQYF
TRBJ2-7,TRBV4-1,.,TRBD1,CASSQAGAGGNYEQYF
TRBJ1-2,TRBV25-1,.,.,CASSEWNGDRPDGYTF